These 23 T cell receptor beta chains share one sample of origin, sequenced in a study of T cell changes during pregnancy in multiple sclerosis. TCRdb's copy holds only in-frame clones and misses some; the assay was immunoSEQ multiplex PCR. The top ten hold over 9.5% of the sample, which has about 32,000 clones, about 91% seen once. The sequenced sample was CD8+ T cells from peripheral blood mononuclear cells, obtained in the second trimester of pregnancy. These TCRs come from a female donor with multiple sclerosis, enrolled in a pregnancy study.

This clone has just one count. The chain carries TRBV15 and TRBJ2-7, with 8 bases identical to TRBD2. Losses at the gene ends were 3 bases for V and 2 bases for J; bases not matched to a gene: 0. Germline values: CDR1 LNHNV, CDR2 YYDKDF (reference sequence). The CDR3 totals 13 residues. The CDR3 DNA reads as TGTGCCACCAGCAGCGGGAGGGCCTACGAGCAGTACTTC. Translating it yields CATSSGRAYEQYF. The variable domain in full, completed from reference TRBV15 and TRBJ2-7, reads DAMVIQNPRYQVTQFGKPVTLSCSQTLNHNVMYWYQQKSSQAPKLLFHYYDKDFNNEADTPDNFQSRRPNTSFCFLDIRSPGLGDTAMYLCATSSGRAYEQYFGPGTRLTVT.

This clone was counted once. V usage is TRBV6-1 and J usage is TRBJ2-3; 7 nucleotides line up with TRBD1. Per the germline V gene, CDR1 is MNHNS and CDR2 is SASEGT. The CDR3 extends over 17 amino acids. The V gene end was trimmed by 4 bases and the J gene end by 1 base; junction bases not matched to a gene: 11. The CDR3 region has the DNA TGTGCCAGCAGTGGACACCCCCGACAGGGCGGCACAGATACGCAGTATTTT. This sequence encodes CASSGHPRQGGTDTQYF.

This chain connects TRBV6-5 to TRBJ2-1, with TRBD2 matching 10 bases. CDR3 length equals 14 residues. V was pared by 6 bases and J by 6 bases, with 5 bases of the junction left unmatched. Germline assignment: CDR1 MNHEY and CDR2 SVGAGI. This CDR3 reads CASSSGRDGNEQFF. The CDR3 DNA reads TGTGCCAGCAGCAGCGGGAGGGATGGCAATGAGCAGTTCTTC.

The rearrangement joins TRBV5-4 to TRBJ2-7; no clear D gene. Trimming shortened V by 0 bases and J by 2 bases, and 12 bases separated the two germline ends. The CDR3 totals 15 residues. Germline V gene data show CDR1 as SGHNT and CDR2 as YYREEE (reference sequence). The DNA for the CDR3 is TGTGCCAGCAGCTTGGACGCCTCTAACGCCTACGAGCAGTACTTC. Amino acid sequence: CASSLDASNAYEQYF.

This chain links TRBV6-5 with TRBJ1-2; a possible D gene is TRBD1 (5 bases). Per germline, CDR1 MNHEY and CDR2 SVGAGI. Trimming removed 5 bases from V and 4 bases from J, with 11 bases in between. The CDR3 consists of 13 residues. The DNA for the CDR3 is TGTGCCAGCAGTCCCTTAGACAGCTATGGCTACACCTTC. It is translated as CASSPLDSYGYTF.

The chain couples TRBV27 to TRBJ2-3, with D possibly being TRBD2 (6 bases). The germline V gene has CDR1 MNHEY and CDR2 SMNVEV (reference sequence). The CDR3 consists of 14 residues. Trimming stripped 6 bases from V and 2 bases from J, with 12 bases between. The CDR3 bases are TGTGCCAGCAGCTCCCAGCGGGCCACAGATACGCAGTATTTT. Translation: CASSSQRATDTQYF.

V usage is TRBV7-9 and J usage is TRBJ1-1; D perhaps matches TRBD1 (6 bases). Trimming cost V 4 bases and J 3 bases, with 12 bases left between them. Germline assignment: CDR1 SEHNR and CDR2 FQNEAQ (reference sequence). The CDR3 has 14 amino acids. The CDR3 nucleotides are TGTGCCAGCAGCTCGGCAGGGGACCACACTGAAGCTTTCTTT. It translates to CASSSAGDHTEAFF. The full variable domain, in which reference TRBV7-9 and TRBJ1-1 provide the parts outside the CDR3, is DTGVSQNPRHKITKRGQNVTFRCDPISEHNRLYWYRQTLGQGPEFLTYFQNEAQLEKSRLLSDRFSAERPKGSFSTLEIQRTEQGDSAMYLCASSSAGDHTEAFFGQGTRLTVV.

V and J are TRBV19 and TRBJ2-3, with 7 nucleotides matching TRBD1. With V trimmed by 5 bases and J by 2 bases, 4 bases remained unmatched. CDR3 size: 14 residues. Per germline, CDR1 LNHDA and CDR2 SQIVND (reference sequence). The CDR3, as DNA: TGTGCCAGTAGTCCGGGACAGTTCACAGATACGCAGTATTTT. Its translation is CASSPGQFTDTQYF.

CDR3 bases: TGCGCCAGCAGCTTACGGAGCCCCGGGGGGTTAACAGATACGCAGTATTTT. Residues: CASSLRSPGGLTDTQYF. This chain uses TRBV5-1 with TRBJ2-3, with 7 nucleotides matching TRBD2. The CDR3 has 17 amino acids. The germline V gene has CDR1 SGHRS and CDR2 YFSETQ. The trim removed 2 bases at V and 3 bases at J, leaving 12 bases unmatched. The variable domain in full, completed from reference TRBV5-1 and TRBJ2-3, reads KAGVTQTPRYLIKTRGQQVTLSCSPISGHRSVSWYQQTPGQGLQFLFEYFSETQRNKGNFPGRFSGRQFSNSRSEMNVSTLELGDSALYLCASSLRSPGGLTDTQYFGPGTRLTVL.

The chain carries TRBV9 and TRBJ2-3; D may be TRBD2 (6 bases). CDR1 is SGDLS and CDR2 is YYNGEE in the germline V gene. The V and J ends lost 0 bases and 5 bases respectively, with 13 bases between them. This CDR3 has 15 amino acids. CDR3 sequence: CASSVEWGGGDTQYF. CDR3 DNA: TGTGCCAGCAGCGTAGAATGGGGAGGCGGAGATACGCAGTATTTT.

The V and J genes are TRBV4-1 and TRBJ1-1; unclear D gene. Germline CDR1 and CDR2: MGHRA and YSYEKL. This CDR3 region has 16 residues. The V end was cut by 4 bases, the J end by 5 bases, with 20 bases between. In nucleotides, the CDR3 is TGCGCCAGCAGCCCTCAACCGGGCGCGCGGGTGACTGAAGCTTTCTTT. Encoded protein: CASSPQPGARVTEAFF.

The chain employs TRBV5-1 and TRBJ2-1, with D possibly TRBD1 on 5 matching bases. The V gene lost 5 bases and the J gene lost 7 bases, with 13 bases spanning the gap. This CDR3 spans 13 amino acids. Germline CDR1 is SGHRS and CDR2 is YFSETQ. The CDR3 protein is CASRVAGSNEQFF. The DNA of the CDR3 is TGCGCCAGCAGGGTCGCAGGGTCAAATGAGCAGTTCTTC.

This clone was detected a few times. The rearrangement links TRBV5-6 to TRBJ2-7; the D is unclear. The length of the CDR3 is 12 residues. Trimming took 0 bases from V and 5 from J, leaving 6 bases between them. Germline assignment: CDR1 SGHDT and CDR2 YYEEEE. The CDR3 bases are TGTGCCAGCAGCTTGGGTCGGGACGAGCAGTACTTC. This codes for CASSLGRDEQYF. The full variable domain, rest sourced from reference TRBV5-6 and TRBJ2-7, is DAGVTQSPTHLIKTRGQQVTLRCSPKSGHDTVSWYQQALGQGPQFIFQYYEEEERQRGNFPDRFSGHQFPNYSSELNVNALLLGDSALYLCASSLGRDEQYFGPGTRLTVT.

This chain uses TRBV5-1 with TRBJ2-7; no clear D. V lost 1 base, J lost 0 bases, and 11 bases lay in between. The CDR3 consists of 15 residues. Germline CDR1 reads SGHRS; CDR2 reads YFSETQ. CDR3 sequence reads: CASSLTERSSYEQYF. The CDR3 DNA sequence: TGCGCCAGCAGCTTGACCGAGAGAAGCTCCTACGAGCAGTACTTC.

The chain combines TRBV4-1 with TRBJ2-1; possibly TRBD2 for D (6 bases). The germline gives CDR1 MGHRA, CDR2 YSYEKL. CDR3 length equals 17 residues. V lost 11 bases, J lost 7 bases, and 30 bases lay in between. The CDR3 region is CAEPPLGDFPCGNEQFF. DNA of the CDR3: TGCGCCGAACCCCCCCTAGGGGACTTCCCTTGCGGGAATGAGCAGTTCTTC.

The rearrangement uses TRBV6-5 and TRBJ1-2, with TRBD1 matching 7 bases. CDR1 MNHEY and CDR2 SVGAGI come from the germline V gene. Germline trimming cut 2 bases from V and 4 bases from J; bases unmatched to any gene: 4. This CDR3 spans 14 amino acids. The chain's CDR3 is CASSYRGQGYGYTF. The CDR3 DNA sequence: TGTGCCAGCAGTTACAGGGGGCAGGGCTATGGCTACACCTTC.

This clone was recorded only once. The rearrangement uses TRBV4-1 and TRBJ2-7, with 9 bases identical to TRBD2. The trim removed 1 base at V and 10 bases at J, leaving 8 bases unmatched. This CDR3 has 14 amino acids. Germline V gene data show CDR1 as MGHRA and CDR2 as YSYEKL. CDR3 sequence (DNA): TGCGCCAGCAGCCAAGGGCTAGCGGGAAATGATCAGTACTTC. Amino acid sequence: CASSQGLAGNDQYF.

The chain recombines TRBV6-1 with TRBJ2-3, with D perhaps TRBD1 (6 bases). The germline CDR1 and CDR2 sequences are MNHNS and SASEGT. This CDR3 is built from 14 residues. Between the trimmed V and J ends, which lost 8 bases and 5 bases, there was a span of 17 bases. Written as DNA, the CDR3 is TGTGCCAGCCCAGCCAGAGGGGGTGGAGATACGCAGTATTTT. Protein sequence: CASPARGGGDTQYF.

This clone has just a few counts. This sequence joins TRBV10-3 and TRBJ2-3; the match to TRBD2 covers 11 bases. Germline loops: CDR1 ENHRY, CDR2 SYGVKD. V trimming: 4 bases; J trimming: 9 bases; junction bases outside the gene matches: 6. The CDR3 consists of 14 residues. The CDR3 sequence is CAISGPRTSGTQYF. The DNA for the CDR3 is TGTGCCATCAGTGGCCCCAGGACTAGCGGGACGCAGTATTTT.

This chain uses TRBV27 with TRBJ2-7; 10 bases align to TRBD1. The CDR3 runs to 17 residues. Germline values: CDR1 MNHEY, CDR2 SMNVEV (reference sequence). Losses at the gene ends were 7 bases for V and 1 base for J; bases not matched to a gene: 13. CDR3 DNA sequence: TGTGCCAGCAAGCAATCCCGGGACAGGGGTGTATCCTACGAGCAGTACTTC. It yields the protein CASKQSRDRGVSYEQYF.

This clone is a singleton in its sample. The CDR3 nucleotides read TGTGCCAGCAAACCATTAGCGGGAGTTCTGACGTTCTTC. Protein product: CASKPLAGVLTFF. The J gene is TRBJ2-1, the V gene TRBV6-6, with TRBD2 identical over 9 bases. This CDR3 contains 13 residues. With V trimmed by 7 bases and J by 15 bases, 13 bases remained unmatched. From germline, CDR1 is MNHNY and CDR2 SVGAGI (reference sequence).

The chain uses TRBV6-6 and TRBJ1-4, with D perhaps TRBD1 (6 bases). Germline-derived CDR1 and CDR2 are MNHNY and SVGAGI (reference sequence). The CDR3 length is 15 residues. Trimming took off 7 bases at V and 8 bases at J, with 20 bases between the two ends. The CDR3 DNA follows: TGTGCCAGCACTTCGGACGGGGGGCCCCACGAAAAACTGTTTTTT. Amino acid sequence: CASTSDGGPHEKLFF.

This clone appeared a single time. The chain joins TRBV28 to TRBJ1-1; D might be TRBD1 (6 bases). This CDR3 has 18 residues. V lost 2 bases and J 0 bases, leaving 19 bases between the germline ends. The germline V gene encodes CDR1 MDHEN and CDR2 SYDVKM. CDR3 coding DNA: TGTGCCAGCAGTTTAAAACTCTTCCTAACAGGGTTGAACACTGAAGCTTTCTTT. Protein sequence: CASSLKLFLTGLNTEAFF.